The rows below give T cell receptor beta chains drawn from one sample of a study of blood T cells in healthy people across ages. TCRdb re-analysed the 5' RACE reads in MiXCR, keeping a single row per CDR3 protein. The data show approximately 780,000 distinct CDR3 sequences, with roughly 26% seen just once and 3% held by the top ten. This sample was also put to use in a study of T cells of mothers and their children.

The material sequenced was blood. The receptors derive from a boy between 5 and 17 years old in good health. Each CDR3 is given with its conserved first and last residue. The D gene is left open where the match is weak. Only part of the rows carry a size: once, few, many, or a class if the clone is expanded.

>TRBV15|NA|TRBJ2-4|NA
TGTGCCACCAGCGGACAATGGGACAAAAACATTCAGTACTTC
CATSGQWDKNIQYF
>TRBV27|NA|TRBJ1-4|NA
TGTGCCAGCAGGGCGAAGACAGTTACTAATGAAAAACTGTTTTTT
CASRAKTVTNEKLFF
>TRBV7-2|NA|TRBJ2-5|TRBD2
TGTGCCAGCAGCTTCCAGCGGGGGGGCCGGGAGACCCAGTACTTC
CASSFQRGGRETQYF
>TRBV28|NA|TRBJ2-5|NA
TGTGCCAGCAGTACCCCCCCTTATACCCAGTACTTC
CASSTPPYTQYF
>TRBV9|many|TRBJ2-5|TRBD2
TGTGCCAGCAGCCTGGGTAGCGGGGGGGAAGAGACCCAGTACTTC
CASSLGSGGEETQYF
>TRBV6-6|NA|TRBJ1-1|NA
TGTGCCAACAGTGTCGTAGGGGGAACTGAAGCTTTCTTT
CANSVVGGTEAFF
>TRBV28|few|TRBJ1-6|NA
TGTGCCAGCAGTGCGCTGGGGGGACGAAATTCACCCCTCCACTTT
CASSALGGRNSPLHF
>TRBV10-3|NA|TRBJ2-5|TRBD2
TGTGCCATCAGCCTTGGGACTAGCGTCCAAGAGACCCAGTACTTC
CAISLGTSVQETQYF
>TRBV7-9|NA|TRBJ2-5|NA
TGTGCCAGCAGCGGACGGAGAAAAGAGACCCAGTACTTC
CASSGRRKETQYF
>TRBV20-1|few|TRBJ1-4|NA
TGCAGTGCTAGAATGGGATTTGCTGATGAAAAACTGTTTTTT
CSARMGFADEKLFF
>TRBV28|NA|TRBJ2-7|NA
TGTGCCAGCAGCCTTGTCGACCATCTTTGGGAGCAGTACTTC
CASSLVDHLWEQYF
>TRBV3-1|NA|TRBJ2-1|TRBD2
TGTGCCAGCAGCCAAAGCGGGGGGGCAGGGGAGCAGTTCTTC
CASSQSGGAGEQFF
>TRBV12-3/TRBV12-4|NA|TRBJ2-5|NA
TGTGTCAGCAGTTTCTTCAAAGAGACCCAGTACTTC
CVSSFFKETQYF
>TRBV9|few|TRBJ2-3|NA
TGTGCCAGCAGCCCGGGACTTACTTTCACAGATACGCAGTATTTT
CASSPGLTFTDTQYF
>TRBV29-1|NA|TRBJ1-1|NA
TGCAGCGTTGATCGACGGGCGAACACTGAAGCTTTCTTT
CSVDRRANTEAFF
>TRBV21-1|NA|TRBJ2-3|NA
TGTGCCAGCAGCAAAGAATTGGCAAGCCGGGCAGGCACAGATACGCAGTATTTT
CASSKELASRAGTDTQYF
>TRBV14|few|TRBJ2-1|TRBD2
TGTGCCAGCAGCCAAGACGGGGGGGCCAACAATGAGCAGTTCTTC
CASSQDGGANNEQFF
>TRBV6-1|NA|TRBJ2-7|NA
TGTGCCACCAAGCAGGGCCTGAGCTCCTACGAGCAGTACTTC
CATKQGLSSYEQYF
>TRBV6-2/TRBV6-3|NA|TRBJ2-1|NA
TGTGCCAGCAGGGTGGGGGCCTACAATGAGCAGTTCTTC
CASRVGAYNEQFF
>TRBV11-2|few|TRBJ2-7|TRBD2
TGTGCCAGCAGCAAGAGTCAGGACAAGAGAAGCGGGGGGGACTCCTACGAGCAGTACTTC
CASSKSQDKRSGGDSYEQYF
>TRBV7-9|NA|TRBJ2-3|NA
TGTGCCAGCATCCAGGGGGGCTCCACAGATACGCAGTATTTT
CASIQGGSTDTQYF
>TRBV29-1|NA|TRBJ2-3|NA
TGCAGCGTGGGCGGCGGGACGGGTACAGGTACGCAGTATTTT
CSVGGGTGTGTQYF
>TRBV29-1|few|TRBJ1-3|NA
TGCAGCGTCAGGGGCCCTGGAAACACCATATATTTT
CSVRGPGNTIYF
>TRBV30|few|TRBJ2-4|TRBD1
TGTGCCTGGAGTGTTACGGGGACAGTCAAAAACATTCAGTACTTC
CAWSVTGTVKNIQYF